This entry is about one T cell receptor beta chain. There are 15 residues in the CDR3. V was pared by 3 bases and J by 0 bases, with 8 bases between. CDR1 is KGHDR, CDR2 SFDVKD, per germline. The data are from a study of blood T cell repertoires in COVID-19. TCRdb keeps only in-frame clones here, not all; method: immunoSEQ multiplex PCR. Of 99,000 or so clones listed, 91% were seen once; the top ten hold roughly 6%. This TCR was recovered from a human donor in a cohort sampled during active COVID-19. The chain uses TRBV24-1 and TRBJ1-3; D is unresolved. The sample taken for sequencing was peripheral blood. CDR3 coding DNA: TGTGCCACCAGTGATCGGGGTGACTCTGGAAACACCATATATTTT. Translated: CATSDRGDSGNTIYF.